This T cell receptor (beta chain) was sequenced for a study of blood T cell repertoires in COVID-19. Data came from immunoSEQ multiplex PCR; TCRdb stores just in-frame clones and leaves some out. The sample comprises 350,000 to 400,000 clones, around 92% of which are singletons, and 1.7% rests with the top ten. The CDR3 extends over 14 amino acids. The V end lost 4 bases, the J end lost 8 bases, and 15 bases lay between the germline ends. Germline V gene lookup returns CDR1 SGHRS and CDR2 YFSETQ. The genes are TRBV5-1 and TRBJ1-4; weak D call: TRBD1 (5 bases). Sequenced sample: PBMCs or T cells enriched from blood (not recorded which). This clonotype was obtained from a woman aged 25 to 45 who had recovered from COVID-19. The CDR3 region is CASSPTGGEEKLFF. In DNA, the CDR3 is TGCGCCAGCAGCCCAACAGGCGGGGAAGAAAAACTGTTTTTT.